This T cell receptor beta chain was found in a study of blood T cell repertoires in COVID-19. Overall study context: The United States, Italy and Spain were the sources of the acute and convalescent COVID-19 samples.

Some clones are missing from TCRdb's copy, which holds only in-frame ones; the method was immunoSEQ multiplex PCR. The sample holds 130,000 to 150,000 clones, about four fifths seen once. V gave up 4 bases and J gave up 0 bases, with 14 bases separating them. CDR1 and CDR2 (germline): SGHRS, YFSETQ. The CDR3 length is 16 residues. What was sequenced was peripheral blood. The chain joins TRBV5-1 to TRBJ2-1; D may be TRBD1 (5 bases). This TCR derives from a man aged 65-85 years who had recovered from COVID-19. CDR3 amino acids: CASSTGPSSSYNEQFF. As DNA, the CDR3 is TGCGCCAGCAGCACAGGACCATCGAGCTCCTACAATGAGCAGTTCTTC.